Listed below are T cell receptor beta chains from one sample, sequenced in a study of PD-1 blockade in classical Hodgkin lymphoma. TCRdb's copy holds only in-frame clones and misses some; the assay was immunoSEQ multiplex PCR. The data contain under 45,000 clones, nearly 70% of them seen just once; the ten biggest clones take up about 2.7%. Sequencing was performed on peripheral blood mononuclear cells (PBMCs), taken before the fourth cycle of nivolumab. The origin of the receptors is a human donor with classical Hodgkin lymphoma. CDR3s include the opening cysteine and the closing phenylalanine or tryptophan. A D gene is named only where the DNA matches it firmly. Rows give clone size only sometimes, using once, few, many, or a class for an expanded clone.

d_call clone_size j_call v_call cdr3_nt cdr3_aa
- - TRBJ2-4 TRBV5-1 TGCGCCAGCAGCCTTACCAACGGGGAAATAGCCAAAAACATTCAGTACTTC CASSLTNGEIAKNIQYF
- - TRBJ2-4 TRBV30 TGTGCCTGGAGCGAGCTTCGTATAGCCAAAAACATTCAGTACTTC CAWSELRIAKNIQYF
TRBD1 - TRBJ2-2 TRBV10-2 TGCGCCAGCAGTGAGTCGTTCAGGGGGCGCGGCGGGGAGCTGTTTTTT CASSESFRGRGGELFF
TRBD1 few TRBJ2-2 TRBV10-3 TGTGCCATCAGTGAATCAACAGGGGCGAACACCGGGGAGCTGTTTTTT CAISESTGANTGELFF
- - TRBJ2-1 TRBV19 TGTGCCAGTAGTTCCCGGGGCGCCAACAATGAGCAGTTCTTC CASSSRGANNEQFF
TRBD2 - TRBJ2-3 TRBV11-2 TGTGCCAGCAGCTCACTAGCGGGGGGCGAGGCAGATACGCAGTATTTT CASSSLAGGEADTQYF
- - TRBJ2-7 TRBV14 TGTGCCAGCAGCGTAGACACTACCTACGAGCAGTACTTC CASSVDTTYEQYF
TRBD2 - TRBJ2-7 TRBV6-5 TGTGCCAGCAGTTCATCATCTGGACTAGCGGGGTACGAGCAGTACTTC CASSSSSGLAGYEQYF
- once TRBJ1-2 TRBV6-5 TGTGCCAGCATCCAGGGCGCTAACTATGGCTACACCTTC CASIQGANYGYTF
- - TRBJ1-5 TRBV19 TGTGCCAGTTCAGCCAAGACGAACAGGGTGGTTCAGCCCCAGCATTTT CASSAKTNRVVQPQHF
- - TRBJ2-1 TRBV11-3 TGTGCCAGCAGCTCCGCCAAAGACATGTCGCAGGGGTGGGGTGAGCAGTTCTTC CASSSAKDMSQGWGEQFF
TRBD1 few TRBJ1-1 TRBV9 TGTGCCAGCAGCGTAGCTGCAGGGGGGTGGGACACTGAAGCTTTCTTT CASSVAAGGWDTEAFF
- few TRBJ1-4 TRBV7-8 TGTGCCAGCAGCTTAATAGGGAGGGGTGAAAAACTGTTTTTT CASSLIGRGEKLFF
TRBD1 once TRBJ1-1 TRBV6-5 TGTGCCAGCACTGTTCCCGGGGGACAGGAAGCTTTCTTT CASTVPGGQEAFF
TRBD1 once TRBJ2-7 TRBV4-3 TGCGCCAGCAGCCTTGACAGGGCGGTCGGGGAGCAGTACTTC CASSLDRAVGEQYF
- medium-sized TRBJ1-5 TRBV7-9 TGTGCCAGCAGCTTAGAGGGTTATCAGCCCCAGCATTTT CASSLEGYQPQHF
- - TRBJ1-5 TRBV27 TGTGCCAGCAGGCCGCGTGGTGGCCCTAGCAATCAGCCCCAGCATTTT CASRPRGGPSNQPQHF
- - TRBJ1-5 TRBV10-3 TGTGCCATCAGGGGGCGGGAGGGGCAGCCCCAGCATTTT CAIRGREGQPQHF
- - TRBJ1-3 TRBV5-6 TGTGCCAGCAGCTTGGGGGGGAGCGGAAACACCATATATTTT CASSLGGSGNTIYF
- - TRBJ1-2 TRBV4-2 TGTGCCAGCAGCCAGCCTGACAGGAACGGCTACACCTTC CASSQPDRNGYTF
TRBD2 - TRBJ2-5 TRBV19 TGTGCCAGTAGTACGAGCGGGGGGGGAGGAGAGACCCAGTACTTC CASSTSGGGGETQYF
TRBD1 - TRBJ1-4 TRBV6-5 TGTGCCAGCAGCCTCGGGACAGGGGGCGAAAAACTGTTTTTT CASSLGTGGEKLFF
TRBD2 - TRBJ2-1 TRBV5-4 TGTGCCAGCAGCCTAGGACTAGCGGGGCCCTACAATGAGCAGTTCTTC CASSLGLAGPYNEQFF
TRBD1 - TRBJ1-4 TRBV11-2 TGTGCCAGCAGCTTAGTGCCCAGGGGGCCTGAAAAACTGTTTTTT CASSLVPRGPEKLFF
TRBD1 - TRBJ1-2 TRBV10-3 TGTGCCATCAGCCGATTGACAGGGGGCCTTGGCTACACCTTC CAISRLTGGLGYTF
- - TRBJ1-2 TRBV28 TGTGCCAGCAGCCCCCCAAATCAGGGGTCCGACGGCTACACCTTC CASSPPNQGSDGYTF
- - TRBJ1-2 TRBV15 TGTGCCACCAGCGGGGGCTCGGGTGGCTACACCTTC CATSGGSGGYTF
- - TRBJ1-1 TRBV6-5 TGTGCCAGCAGTCGAACGGTGGGGAACACTGAAGCTTTCTTT CASSRTVGNTEAFF
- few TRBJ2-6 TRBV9 TGTGCCAGCAGCGAGTCTGGGGCCAACGTCCTGACTTTC CASSESGANVLTF
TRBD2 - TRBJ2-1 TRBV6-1 TGTGCCAGCAGTGACCTCTATAGCGGGGGGCCTACCGAGCAGTTCTTC CASSDLYSGGPTEQFF
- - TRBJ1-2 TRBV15 TGTGCCACCAGCAGAGGGGGAGAAAGTGGGAAAGTCGTGAGCTACACCTTC CATSRGGESGKVVSYTF
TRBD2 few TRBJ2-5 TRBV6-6 TGTGCCAGCAGTTCCGTAGCGGGGGGGATGGAGACCCAGTACTTC CASSSVAGGMETQYF
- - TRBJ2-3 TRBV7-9 TGTGCCAGCAGCTTAAATCCAGGGGACACAGATACGCAGTATTTT CASSLNPGDTDTQYF
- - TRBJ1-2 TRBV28 TGTGCCAGCAGTTTAGGAGATGGCTACACCTTC CASSLGDGYTF
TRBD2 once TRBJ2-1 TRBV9 TGTGCCAGCAGCCCCATTGGTACGGGGGGCTACAATGAGCAGTTCTTC CASSPIGTGGYNEQFF
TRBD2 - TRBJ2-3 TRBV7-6 TGTGCCAGCAGCTTAGTAGGAGCGGGACTAGCCGTAGATACGCAGTATTTT CASSLVGAGLAVDTQYF
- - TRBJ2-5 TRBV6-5 TGTGCCAGCAGTTACTCCGGACCGTCCGCAGAGACCCAGTACTTC CASSYSGPSAETQYF